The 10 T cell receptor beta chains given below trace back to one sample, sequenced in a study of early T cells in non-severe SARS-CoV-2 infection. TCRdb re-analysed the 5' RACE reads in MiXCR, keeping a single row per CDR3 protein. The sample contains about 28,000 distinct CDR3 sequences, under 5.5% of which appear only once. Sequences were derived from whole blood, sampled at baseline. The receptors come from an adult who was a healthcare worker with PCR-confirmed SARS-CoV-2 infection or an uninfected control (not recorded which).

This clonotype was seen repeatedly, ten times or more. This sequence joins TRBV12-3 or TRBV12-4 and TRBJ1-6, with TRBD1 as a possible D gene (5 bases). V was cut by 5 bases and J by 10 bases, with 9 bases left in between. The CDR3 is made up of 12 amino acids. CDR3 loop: CASSGAGSPLHF. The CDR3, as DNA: TGTGCCAGCAGTGGGGCGGGCTCACCCCTCCACTTT.

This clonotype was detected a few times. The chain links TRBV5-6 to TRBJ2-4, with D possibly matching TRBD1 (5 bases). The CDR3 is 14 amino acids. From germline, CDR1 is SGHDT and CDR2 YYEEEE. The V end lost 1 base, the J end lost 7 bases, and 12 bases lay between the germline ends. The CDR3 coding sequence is TGTGCCAGCAGCTTGACGACAGCTCCCAACATTCAGTACTTC. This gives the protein CASSLTTAPNIQYF.

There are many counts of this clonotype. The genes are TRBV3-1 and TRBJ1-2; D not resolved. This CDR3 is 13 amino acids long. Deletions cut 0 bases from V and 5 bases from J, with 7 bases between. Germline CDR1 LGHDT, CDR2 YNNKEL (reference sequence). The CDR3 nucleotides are TGTGCCAGCAGCCAAGAGGCAGCTTATGGCTACACCTTC. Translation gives CASSQEAAYGYTF.

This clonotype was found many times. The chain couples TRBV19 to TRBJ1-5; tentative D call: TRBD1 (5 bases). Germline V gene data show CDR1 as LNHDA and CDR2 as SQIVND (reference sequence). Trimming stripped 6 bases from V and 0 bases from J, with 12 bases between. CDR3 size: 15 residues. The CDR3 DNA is TGTGCCAGTAGGACGATCCAGGGTAGCAATCAGCCCCAGCATTTT. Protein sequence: CASRTIQGSNQPQHF.

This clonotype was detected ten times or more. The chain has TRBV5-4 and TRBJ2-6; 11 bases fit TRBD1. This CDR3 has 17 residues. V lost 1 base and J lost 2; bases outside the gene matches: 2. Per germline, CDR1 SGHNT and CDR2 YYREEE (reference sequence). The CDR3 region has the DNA TGTGCCAGCAGCTTGAGGGACAGGGGGACTGGGGCCAACGTCCTGACTTTC. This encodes CASSLRDRGTGANVLTF. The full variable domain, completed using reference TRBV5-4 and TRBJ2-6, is ETGVTQSPTHLIKTRGQQVTLRCSSQSGHNTVSWYQQALGQGPQFIFQYYREEENGRGNFPPRFSGLQFPNYSSELNVNALELDDSALYLCASSLRDRGTGANVLTFGAGSRLTVL.

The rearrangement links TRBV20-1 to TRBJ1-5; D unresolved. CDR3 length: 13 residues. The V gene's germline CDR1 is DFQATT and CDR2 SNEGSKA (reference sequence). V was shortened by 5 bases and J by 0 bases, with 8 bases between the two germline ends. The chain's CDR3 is CSAGHHSNQPQHF. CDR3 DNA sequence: TGCAGTGCTGGTCACCATAGCAATCAGCCCCAGCATTTT.

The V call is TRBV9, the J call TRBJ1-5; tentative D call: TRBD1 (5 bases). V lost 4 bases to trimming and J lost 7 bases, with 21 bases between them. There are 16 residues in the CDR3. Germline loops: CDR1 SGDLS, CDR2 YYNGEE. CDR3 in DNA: TGTGCCAGCAGCCCAGGGACCGCCGCCCCGGGGCAGCCCCAGCATTTT. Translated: CASSPGTAAPGQPQHF.

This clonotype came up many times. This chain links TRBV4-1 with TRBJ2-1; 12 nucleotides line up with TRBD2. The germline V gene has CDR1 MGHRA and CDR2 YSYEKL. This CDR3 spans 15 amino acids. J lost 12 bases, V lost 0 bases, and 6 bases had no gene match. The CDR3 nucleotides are TGCGCCAGCAGCCAAGATGGCAGACTAGCGGGAGTGCAGTTCTTC. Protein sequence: CASSQDGRLAGVQFF.

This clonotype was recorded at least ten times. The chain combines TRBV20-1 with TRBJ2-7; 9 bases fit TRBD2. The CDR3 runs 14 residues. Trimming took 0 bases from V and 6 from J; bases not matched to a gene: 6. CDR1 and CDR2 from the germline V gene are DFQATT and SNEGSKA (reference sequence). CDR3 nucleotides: TGCAGTGCTAGAGACTTAGCGGGAGCTCTCGAGCAGTACTTC. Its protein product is CSARDLAGALEQYF.

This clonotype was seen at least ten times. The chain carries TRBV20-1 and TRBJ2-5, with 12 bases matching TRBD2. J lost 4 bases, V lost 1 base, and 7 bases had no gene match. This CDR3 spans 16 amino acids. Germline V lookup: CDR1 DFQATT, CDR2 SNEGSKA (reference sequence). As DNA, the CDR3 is TGCAGTGCTAGAGGGCCACTAGCGGGAGGTCCAGAGACCCAGTACTTC. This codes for CSARGPLAGGPETQYF.